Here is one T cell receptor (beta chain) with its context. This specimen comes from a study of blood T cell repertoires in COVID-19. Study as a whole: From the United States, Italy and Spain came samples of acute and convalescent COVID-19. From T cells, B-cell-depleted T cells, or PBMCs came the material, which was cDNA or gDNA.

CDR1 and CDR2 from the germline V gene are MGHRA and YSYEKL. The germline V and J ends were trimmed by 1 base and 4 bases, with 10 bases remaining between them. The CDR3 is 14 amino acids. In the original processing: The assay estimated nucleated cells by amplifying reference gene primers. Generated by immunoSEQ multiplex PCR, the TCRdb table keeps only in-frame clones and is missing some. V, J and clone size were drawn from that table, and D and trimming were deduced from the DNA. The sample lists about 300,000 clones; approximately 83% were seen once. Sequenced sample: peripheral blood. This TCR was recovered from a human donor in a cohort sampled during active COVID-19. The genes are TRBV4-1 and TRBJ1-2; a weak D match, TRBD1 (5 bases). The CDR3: CASSQVGTLYGYTF. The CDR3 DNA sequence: TGCGCCAGCAGCCAAGTAGGGACTCTCTATGGCTACACCTTC.